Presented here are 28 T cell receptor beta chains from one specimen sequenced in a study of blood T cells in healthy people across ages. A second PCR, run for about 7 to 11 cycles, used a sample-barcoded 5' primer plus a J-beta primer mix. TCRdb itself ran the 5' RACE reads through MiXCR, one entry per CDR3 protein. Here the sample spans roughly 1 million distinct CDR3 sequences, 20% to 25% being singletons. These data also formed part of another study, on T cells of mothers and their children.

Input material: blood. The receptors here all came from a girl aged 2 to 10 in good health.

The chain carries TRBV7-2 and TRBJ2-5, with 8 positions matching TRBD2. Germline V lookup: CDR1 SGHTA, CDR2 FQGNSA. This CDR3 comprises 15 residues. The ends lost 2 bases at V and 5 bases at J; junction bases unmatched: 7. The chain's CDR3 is CASSLSAGGMETQYF. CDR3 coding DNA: TGTGCCAGCAGCTTATCTGCGGGGGGCATGGAGACCCAGTACTTC.

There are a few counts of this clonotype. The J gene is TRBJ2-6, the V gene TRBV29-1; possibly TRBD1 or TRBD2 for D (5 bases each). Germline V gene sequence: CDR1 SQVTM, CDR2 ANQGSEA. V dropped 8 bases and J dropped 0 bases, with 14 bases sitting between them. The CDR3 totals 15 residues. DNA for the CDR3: TGCAGCACCGAGGGACCAAGCTCTGGGGCCAACGTCCTGACTTTC. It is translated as CSTEGPSSGANVLTF.

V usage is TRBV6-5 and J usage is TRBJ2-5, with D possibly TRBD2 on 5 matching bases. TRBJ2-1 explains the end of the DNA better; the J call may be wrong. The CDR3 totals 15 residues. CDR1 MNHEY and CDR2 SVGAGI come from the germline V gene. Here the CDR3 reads CASSYSIVGINEQFF. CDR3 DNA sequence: TGTGCCAGCAGTTACTCGATAGTCGGGATCAATGAGCAGTTCTTC.

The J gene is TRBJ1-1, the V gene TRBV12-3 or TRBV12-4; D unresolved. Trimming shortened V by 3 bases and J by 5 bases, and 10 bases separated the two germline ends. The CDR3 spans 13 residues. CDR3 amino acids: CASSLWQATEAFF. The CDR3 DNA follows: TGTGCCAGCAGTTTGTGGCAGGCGACTGAAGCTTTCTTT.

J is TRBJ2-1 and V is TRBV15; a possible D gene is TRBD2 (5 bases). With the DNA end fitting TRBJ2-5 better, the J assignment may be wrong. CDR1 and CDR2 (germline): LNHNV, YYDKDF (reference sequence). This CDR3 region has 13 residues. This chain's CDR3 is CATSRVTGETQYF. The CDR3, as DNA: TGTGCCACCAGCAGAGTTACGGGGGAGACCCAGTACTTC.

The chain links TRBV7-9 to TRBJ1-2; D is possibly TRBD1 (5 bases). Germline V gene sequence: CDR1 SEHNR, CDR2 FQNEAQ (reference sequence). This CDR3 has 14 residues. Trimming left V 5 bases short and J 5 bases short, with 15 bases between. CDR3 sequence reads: CASSRAGDHYGYTF. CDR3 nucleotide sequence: TGTGCCAGCAGCCGAGCCGGGGACCATTATGGCTACACCTTC.

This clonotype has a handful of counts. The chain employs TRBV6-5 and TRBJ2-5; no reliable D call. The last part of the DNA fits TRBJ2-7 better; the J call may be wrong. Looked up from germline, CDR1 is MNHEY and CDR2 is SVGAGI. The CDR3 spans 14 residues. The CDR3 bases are TGTGCCAGCAGCTCCGGTTTTGGCTCCTACGAGCAGTACTTC. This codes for CASSSGFGSYEQYF.

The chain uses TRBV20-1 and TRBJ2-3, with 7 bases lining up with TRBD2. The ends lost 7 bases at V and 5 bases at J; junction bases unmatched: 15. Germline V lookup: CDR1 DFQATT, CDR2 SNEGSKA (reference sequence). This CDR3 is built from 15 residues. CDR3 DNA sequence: TGCAGTGTCGGGGAGGGACGTACAATAGGAGATACGCAGTATTTT. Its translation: CSVGEGRTIGDTQYF.

The CDR3 is CASSPRGSTYEQYF. Here the CDR3 DNA reads TGTGCCAGCAGCCCACGCGGGAGTACCTACGAGCAGTACTTC. The rearrangement links TRBV7-3 to TRBJ2-5; 7 bases map to TRBD2. Matching the DNA end better, TRBJ2-7 makes the J call doubtful. The germline V gene has CDR1 SGHTA and CDR2 FQGTGA. The CDR3 runs to 14 residues.

CDR3 DNA: TGCAGCGTTGAGGTGGGGAACGAGCAGTACTTC. Translated: CSVEVGNEQYF. V and J are TRBV29-1 and TRBJ2-5; D remains unclear. The J call may be incorrect, as the DNA end agrees better with TRBJ2-7. Per germline, CDR1 SQVTM and CDR2 ANQGSEA. The CDR3 has 11 residues.

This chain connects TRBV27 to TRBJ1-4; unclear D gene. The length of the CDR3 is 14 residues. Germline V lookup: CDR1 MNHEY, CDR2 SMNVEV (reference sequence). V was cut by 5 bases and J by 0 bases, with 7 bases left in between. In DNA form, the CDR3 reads TGTGCCAGCAGTATTGTTGCAACTAATGAAAAACTGTTTTTT. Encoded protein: CASSIVATNEKLFF.

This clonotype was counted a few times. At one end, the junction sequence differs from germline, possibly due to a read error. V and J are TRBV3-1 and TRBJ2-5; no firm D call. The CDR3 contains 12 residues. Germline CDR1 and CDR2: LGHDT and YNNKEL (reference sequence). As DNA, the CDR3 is TGTGCCAGCAGCCACCCCTTCTACCGGCGGTTCTTC. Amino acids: CASSHPFYRRFF.

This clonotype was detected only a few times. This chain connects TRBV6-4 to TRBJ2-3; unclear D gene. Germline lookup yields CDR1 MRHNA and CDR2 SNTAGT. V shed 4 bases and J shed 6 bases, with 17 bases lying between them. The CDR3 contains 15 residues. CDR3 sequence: CASSAEPLPGDTQYF. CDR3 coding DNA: TGTGCCAGCAGTGCCGAACCACTTCCCGGTGATACGCAGTATTTT.

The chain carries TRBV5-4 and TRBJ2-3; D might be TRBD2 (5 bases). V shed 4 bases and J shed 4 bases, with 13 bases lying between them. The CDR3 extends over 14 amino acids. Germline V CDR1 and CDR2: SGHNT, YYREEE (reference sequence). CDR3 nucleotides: TGTGCCAGCAGCATGTCGGAGGTTGCAGATACGCAGTATTTT. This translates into CASSMSEVADTQYF.

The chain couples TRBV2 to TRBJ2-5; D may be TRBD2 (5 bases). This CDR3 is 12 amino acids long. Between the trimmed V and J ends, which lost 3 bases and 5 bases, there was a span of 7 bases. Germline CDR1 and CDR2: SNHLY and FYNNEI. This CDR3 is CASSDPGETQYF. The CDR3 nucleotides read TGTGCCAGCAGTGATCCGGGGGAGACCCAGTACTTC.

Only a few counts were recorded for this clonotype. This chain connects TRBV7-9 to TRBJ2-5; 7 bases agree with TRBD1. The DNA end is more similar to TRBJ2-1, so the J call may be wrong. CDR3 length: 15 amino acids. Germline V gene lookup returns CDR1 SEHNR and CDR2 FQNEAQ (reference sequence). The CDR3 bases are TGTGCCAGCAGCCACCGGGACAGAGTGGCAAATGAGCAGTTCTTC. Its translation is CASSHRDRVANEQFF.

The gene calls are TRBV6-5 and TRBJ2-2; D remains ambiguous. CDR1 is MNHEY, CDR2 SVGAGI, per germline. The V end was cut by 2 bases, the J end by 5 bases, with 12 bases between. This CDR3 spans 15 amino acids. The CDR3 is CASSYRSSGTGELFF. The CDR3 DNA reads TGTGCCAGCAGTTACCGCAGTTCCGGGACCGGGGAGCTGTTTTTT.

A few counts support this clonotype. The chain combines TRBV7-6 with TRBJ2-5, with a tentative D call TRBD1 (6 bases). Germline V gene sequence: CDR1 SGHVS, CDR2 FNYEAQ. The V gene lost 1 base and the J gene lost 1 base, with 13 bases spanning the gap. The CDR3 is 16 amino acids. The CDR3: CASSLVRTEIQETQYF. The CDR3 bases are TGTGCCAGCAGCTTAGTTAGGACAGAAATCCAAGAGACCCAGTACTTC.

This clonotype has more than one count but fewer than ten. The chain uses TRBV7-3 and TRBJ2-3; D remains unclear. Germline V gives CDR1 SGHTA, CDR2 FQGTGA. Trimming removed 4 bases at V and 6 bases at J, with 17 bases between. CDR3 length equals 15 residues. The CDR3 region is CASSSTTGRRDTQYF. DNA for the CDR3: TGTGCCAGCAGCTCCACTACCGGCAGACGGGATACGCAGTATTTT.

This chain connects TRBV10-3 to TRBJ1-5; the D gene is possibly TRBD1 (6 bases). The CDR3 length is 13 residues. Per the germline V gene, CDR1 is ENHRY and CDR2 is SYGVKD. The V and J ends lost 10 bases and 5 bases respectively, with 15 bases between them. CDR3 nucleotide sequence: TGTGCCACCCTACGACAGGCAGATCAGCCCCAGCATTTT. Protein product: CATLRQADQPQHF.

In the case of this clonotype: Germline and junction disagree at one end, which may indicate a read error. CDR3 sequence (DNA): TGTGCCATCAGTGACGGGGGTGGGTCGCGGGAGACCCAGTACTTT. It is translated as CAISDGGGSRETQYF. The genes are TRBV10-3 and TRBJ2-3, with 7 bases fitting TRBD2. The CDR3 loop spans 15 amino acids. Germline V gene data show CDR1 as ENHRY and CDR2 as SYGVKD.

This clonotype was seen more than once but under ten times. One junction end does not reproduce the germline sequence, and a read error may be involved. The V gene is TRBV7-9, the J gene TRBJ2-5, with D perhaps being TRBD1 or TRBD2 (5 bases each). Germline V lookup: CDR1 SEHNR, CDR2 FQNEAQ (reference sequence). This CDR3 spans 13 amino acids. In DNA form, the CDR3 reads TGTGCCAGCAGCTTAGCTGAGGGGCCCCAGCCCCTCTTC. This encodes CASSLAEGPQPLF.

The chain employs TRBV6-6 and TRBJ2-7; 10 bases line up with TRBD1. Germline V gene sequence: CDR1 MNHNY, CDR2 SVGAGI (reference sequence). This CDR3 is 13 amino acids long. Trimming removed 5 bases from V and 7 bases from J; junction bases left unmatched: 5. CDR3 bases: TGTGCCAGCAGTCTCGACAGGGGGCGGGAGCAGTACTTC. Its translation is CASSLDRGREQYF.

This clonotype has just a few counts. The CDR3 nucleotides are TGTGCCAGCAGTCCACCACAGGGGGCGAATGAAGCTTTCTTT. Amino acids: CASSPPQGANEAFF. The V call is TRBV28, the J call TRBJ1-1, with 9 bases lining up with TRBD1. The ends lost 5 bases at V and 7 bases at J; junction bases unmatched: 8. Germline values: CDR1 MDHEN, CDR2 SYDVKM. This CDR3 is 14 amino acids long.

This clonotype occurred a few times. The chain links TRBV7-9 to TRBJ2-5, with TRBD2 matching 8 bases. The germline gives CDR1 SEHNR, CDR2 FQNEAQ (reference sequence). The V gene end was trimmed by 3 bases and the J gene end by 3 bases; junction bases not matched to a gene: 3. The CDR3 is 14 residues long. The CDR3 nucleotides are TGTGCCAGCAGCTTCAGTAGCGGGGAAGAGACCCAGTACTTC. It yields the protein CASSFSSGEETQYF.

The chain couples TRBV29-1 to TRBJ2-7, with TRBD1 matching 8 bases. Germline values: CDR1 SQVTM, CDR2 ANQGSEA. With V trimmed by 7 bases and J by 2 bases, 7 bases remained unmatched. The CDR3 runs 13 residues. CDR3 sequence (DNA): TGCAGCGCCGCCCCACAGGGGGCCTACGAGCAGTACTTC. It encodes CSAAPQGAYEQYF.

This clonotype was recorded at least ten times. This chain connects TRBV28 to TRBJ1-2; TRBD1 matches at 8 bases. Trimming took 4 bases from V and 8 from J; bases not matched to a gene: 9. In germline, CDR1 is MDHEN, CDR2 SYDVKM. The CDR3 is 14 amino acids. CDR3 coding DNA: TGTGCCAGCAGTTCAAGACAGGGGCGGGGAGGCTACACCTTC. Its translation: CASSSRQGRGGYTF.

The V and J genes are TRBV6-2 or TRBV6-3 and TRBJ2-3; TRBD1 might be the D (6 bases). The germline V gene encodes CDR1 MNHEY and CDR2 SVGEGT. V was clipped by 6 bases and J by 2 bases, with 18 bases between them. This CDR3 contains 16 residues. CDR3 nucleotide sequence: TGTGCCAGCAGAACGGACAGCCTACTACTCACAGATACGCAGTATTTT. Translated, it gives CASRTDSLLLTDTQYF.